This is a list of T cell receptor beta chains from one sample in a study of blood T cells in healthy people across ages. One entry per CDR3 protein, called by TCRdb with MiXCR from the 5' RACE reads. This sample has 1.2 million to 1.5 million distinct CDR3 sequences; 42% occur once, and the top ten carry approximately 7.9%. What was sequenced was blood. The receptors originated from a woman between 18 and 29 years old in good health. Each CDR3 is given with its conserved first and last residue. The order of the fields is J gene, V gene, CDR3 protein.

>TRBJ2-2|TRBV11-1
CASSFWGLRTGELFF
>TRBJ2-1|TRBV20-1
CSARHRRTSGNNEQFF
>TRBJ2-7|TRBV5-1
CASSPGDTSYEQYF
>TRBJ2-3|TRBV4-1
CASSRNEGLAGSFTDTQYF
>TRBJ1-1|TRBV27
CASSPRTGTGNTEAFF
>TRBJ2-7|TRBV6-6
CASTNPETYEQYF
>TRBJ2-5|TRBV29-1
CSVEDQSRILRAQYF
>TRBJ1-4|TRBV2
CASSGGVEATNEKLFF
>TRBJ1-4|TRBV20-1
CSARDLIATNEKLFF
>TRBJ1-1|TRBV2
CASSARPPAGTEAFF
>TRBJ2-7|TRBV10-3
CALKSGGLAGPNPPVNYEQYF
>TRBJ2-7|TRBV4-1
CASSRGGKDRVYEQYF
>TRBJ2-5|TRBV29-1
CSVILAEAQETQYF
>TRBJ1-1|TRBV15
CATSREGTGVTEAFF
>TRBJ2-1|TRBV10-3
CAISESGGVYNEQFF
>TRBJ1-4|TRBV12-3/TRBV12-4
CASSPGRAGNEKLFF
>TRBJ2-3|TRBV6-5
CASSYSALSTDTQYF
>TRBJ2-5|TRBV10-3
CAISEQETGETQYF
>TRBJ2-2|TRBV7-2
CASNGRAGTGELFF
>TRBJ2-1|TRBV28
CASRLYGQGRSNEQFF
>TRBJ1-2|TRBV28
CASSLLDTVYGYTF
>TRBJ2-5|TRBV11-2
CASSSGPPQETQYF
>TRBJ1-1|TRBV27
CASRTSTVPEAFF
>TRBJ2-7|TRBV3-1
CASSQYPGAGYEQYF
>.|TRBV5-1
CASSLATSANNEQYF
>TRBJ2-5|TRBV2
CASRPLAGGKETQYF
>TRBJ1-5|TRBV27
CVSGSSNQPQHF
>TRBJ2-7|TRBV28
CASSYTGVSIEQYF
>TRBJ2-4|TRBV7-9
CAYGENIQYF
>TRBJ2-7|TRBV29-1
CSVDTTSVPPYEQYF
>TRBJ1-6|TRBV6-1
CASSDDRGHNSPLHF
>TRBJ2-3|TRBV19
CASRLEGTDTQYF
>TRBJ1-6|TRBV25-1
CASRHRVAHNSPLHF
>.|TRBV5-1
CASSLGRHEQYF
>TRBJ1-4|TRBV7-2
CASSPVFMEKLFF
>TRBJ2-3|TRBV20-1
CSARDLGGVTDTQYF
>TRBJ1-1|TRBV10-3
CAIRGGELDTEAFF
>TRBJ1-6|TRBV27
CASTIRGGSPLHF
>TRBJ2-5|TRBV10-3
CAIKGLAGGEQYF
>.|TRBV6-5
CASRTSGGITYEQYF
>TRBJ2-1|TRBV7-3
CASSPQWVRERDDNEQFF
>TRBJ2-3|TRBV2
CASSVLSLKVDTRYF
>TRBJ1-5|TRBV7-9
CASSQGTAYNQPQHF
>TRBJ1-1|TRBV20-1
CSASPLGQENTEAFF
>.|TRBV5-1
CASATAYNEQYF
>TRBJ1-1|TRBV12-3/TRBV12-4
CASSTSDRNTEAFF
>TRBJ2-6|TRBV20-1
CSASTGGGANVLTF
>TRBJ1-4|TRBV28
CASSLPPSWRGEKLFF
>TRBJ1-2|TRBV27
CATRGYYGYTF
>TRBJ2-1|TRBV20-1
CSASRAGRGEQFF
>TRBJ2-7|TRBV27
CASSVGGVASYEQYF
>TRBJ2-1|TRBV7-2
CASSLARGLVLYNEQFF
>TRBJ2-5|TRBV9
CASSVEGTQREQYF